A single sample is the source of the 9 T cell receptor beta chains below, sequenced in a study of siplizumab effects on memory and regulatory T cells (dated by TCRdb to between 2019 and 2020). Preparation of the library involved the immunoSEQ multiplex PCR assay. The table comes from immuneACCESS by way of TCRdb, which keeps in-frame sequences with V and J called. Part of the clones is missing from these tables; in studies checked, under half for an unresolved V gene and the rest for unknown reasons. The sample table holds over 100,000 clones, of which 92% were seen once. Of the sample, about 0.75% falls within the top ten clones. Sequencing was carried out using Tregs sorted from blood. The origin of the receptors is a human donor in good health.

The chain is built from TRBV6-5 and TRBJ1-5; 8 bases align to TRBD1. CDR1 and CDR2 from the germline V gene are MNHEY and SVGAGI. The CDR3 contains 13 residues. With V trimmed by 6 bases and J by 7 bases, 5 bases remained unmatched. The CDR3 DNA reads TGTGCCAGCAGGGACAGGGATGGCCAGCCCCAGCATTTT. Translation gives CASRDRDGQPQHF.

The genes are TRBV6-5 and TRBJ2-5, with 7 bases aligning to TRBD2. Germline CDR1 is MNHEY and CDR2 is SVGAGI. This CDR3 is 14 amino acids long. V shed 2 bases and J 2 bases; nucleotides not matched to a gene: 2. DNA for the CDR3: TGTGCCAGCAGTTACGGTAGCGGGCAAGAGACCCAGTACTTC. Protein sequence: CASSYGSGQETQYF.

The chain uses TRBV2 and TRBJ2-3; D gene uncertain. The CDR3 is 16 amino acids. CDR1 and CDR2 (germline): SNHLY, FYNNEI. Trimming removed 1 base from V and 0 bases from J, with 11 bases in between. CDR3 protein: CASSEGGQPSTDTQYF. The DNA of the CDR3 is TGTGCCAGCAGTGAAGGGGGTCAGCCTAGCACAGATACGCAGTATTTT.

The chain has TRBV18 and TRBJ2-1, with D possibly TRBD2 on 6 matching bases. In germline, CDR1 is KGHSH, CDR2 LQKENI. The CDR3 has 12 amino acids. Trimming removed 2 bases at V and 7 bases at J, with 6 bases between. CDR3 loop: CASSPGGNEQFF. CDR3 bases: TGTGCCAGCTCACCAGGGGGGAATGAGCAGTTCTTC.

V and J are TRBV14 and TRBJ1-6, with no clear D. Germline V gene data show CDR1 as SGHDN and CDR2 as FVKESK. This CDR3 spans 15 amino acids. Trimming took 0 bases from V and 7 from J, leaving 10 bases between them. The CDR3 nucleotides read TGTGCCAGCAGCCAAGATATTAAAGGGAATTCACCCCTCCACTTT. Its translation: CASSQDIKGNSPLHF.

The chain couples TRBV7-2 to TRBJ1-5; a weak D match, TRBD1 (6 bases). The CDR3 totals 14 residues. The V gene lost 2 bases and the J gene lost 4 bases, with 9 bases spanning the gap. Germline CDR1 is SGHTA and CDR2 is FQGNSA. The CDR3 here is CASSLRGQNQPQHF. The CDR3 region has the DNA TGTGCCAGCAGCTTACGGGGGCAAAATCAGCCCCAGCATTTT.

The gene calls are TRBV15 and TRBJ1-2, with a tentative D call TRBD1 (5 bases). The CDR3 has 13 residues. V was pared by 5 bases and J by 5 bases, with 12 bases between. Germline CDR1 is LNHNV and CDR2 is YYDKDF (reference sequence). The CDR3 loop reads CATSLYGGYGYTF. CDR3 in DNA: TGTGCCACCAGCCTTTACGGGGGGTATGGCTACACCTTC.

This clone was counted once. CDR3 sequence (DNA): TGTGCCAGCAGCTACGCCTCGGGGCCAAACACTGAAGCTTTCTTT. This encodes CASSYASGPNTEAFF. The chain carries TRBV7-2 and TRBJ1-1, with TRBD1 as a possible D gene (5 bases). The CDR3 runs to 15 residues. CDR1 is SGHTA, CDR2 FQGNSA, per germline. V was trimmed by 4 bases and J by 2 bases, leaving 14 bases between them.

The chain links TRBV6-6 to TRBJ2-1; D gene ambiguous. The CDR3 has 11 residues. V lost 4 bases, J lost 10 bases, and 8 bases lay in between. Germline loops: CDR1 MNHNY, CDR2 SVGAGI (reference sequence). Here the CDR3 DNA reads TGTGCCAGCAGTTCAAATAGAGAGCAGTTCTTC. It encodes CASSSNREQFF.